This T cell receptor beta chain was sequenced for a study of shared clonotypes between healthy human individuals (TCRdb year 2020). Background on the whole study: The cohort comprised a couple of women and a few men aged 18 to 49 years. For each donor, three plates each were used for CD4 naive and CD4 memory, two plates were used for CD8 naive, and one plate was used for CD8 memory. To estimate repertoire size and how much clonotypes are shared between individuals, the study performed deep sequencing of blood TCR repertoires from a few healthy adults. Different laboratories and diverse techniques were used to prepare libraries and sequence TCR repertoires, to increase sequencing depth and limit assay-specific biases. Each donor's leukapheresis produced roughly between roughly 0.85 and 10 billion PBMCs. General study outcomes and caveats: Estimated clonotype richness was generally larger for naive than for memory subsets. Rarefaction of sorted-subset datasets indicated incomplete sequencing despite the large sequencing depth. Higher generation probabilities were observed for clonotypes shared by all four sorted-subset donors than for non-shared clonotypes. Because the study included a small number of donors, the genetic and exposure-history diversity represented was limited. When several donors were compared, the shared fraction of clonotypes was about 5.2% for naive CD4, less than 4% for naive CD8, 2% to 2.5% for memory CD4, and about 0.36% for memory CD8. Sampling was limited to blood, and TCR repertoires in tissue likely differ from TCR repertoires in blood. Pairwise subsampling led to the expectation that sequencing depth would affect the degree of clonotype sharing among donors.

TCR CDR3 regions were amplified from genomic DNA by multiplex PCR using the deep immunoSEQ assay. Extracted genomic DNA from each cell subset was distributed evenly across all wells of several immunoSEQ 96-well plates, and each plate was treated as a replicate. For sorted subsets, roughly 190 ng of genomic DNA, equivalent to around 31,000 T cell genomes, went into each replicate PCR. The purified libraries were quantified using a Qubit 3.0 fluorometer, sized with a Bioanalyzer 2100, and then quantified again using the KAPA Library Quantification kit. Each immunoSEQ 96-well plate was sequenced on its own single-read 150-cycle Illumina NextSeq 550 flow cell. Processing in the source paper ran as follows. Because the immunoSEQ output included only junctional sequences and no quality scores, the filtering could not be the same as the filtering used for full-length reads. Sequences were annotated with PyIR, a Python wrapper for IgBLAST v1.9, using IMGT germline references to assign V/J genes and CDR3. Any read was removed if the V/J assignment was weak (E-value above 1e-6), the CDR3 was missing, or the read contained stop codons, out-of-frame junctions, or ambiguous translated residues. V3J clonotypes were defined as sequences sharing an identical inferred V gene, J gene, and CDR3 amino acid sequence. To compute the percentage overlap between repertoires, the number of shared unique clonotypes was divided by the size of the smaller repertoire. Repertoire richness was assessed with RTK rarefaction, the Chao1 estimator, and Recon v2.1 estimates of unobserved clonotypes. Generation probabilities for all TCRbeta clonotypes obtained by the gDNA method from a handful of donors were computed using OLGA. The table comes from immuneACCESS by way of TCRdb, which keeps in-frame sequences with V and J called. Part of the clones is missing from these tables; in studies checked, under half for an unresolved V gene and the rest for unknown reasons. The DNA gave D and trimming, while V, J and clone size come from that table. This sample has roughly 680,000 clones in its table, and 55% to 75% of those were observed once. In total, the top ten clones hold approximately 2% of the sample.

The donors were healthy, HIV-negative adults who had no recently reported acute infections or vaccinations. Every donor was a Caucasian adult living in Nashville, Tennessee, USA. CD4+ T cells were enriched by magnetic negative selection; naive cells were then positively selected on CD45RA, and the negative fraction formed the memory subset. Blood was obtained by leukapheresis, after which PBMCs were separated by Ficoll-Histopaque density gradient centrifugation and cryopreserved in liquid nitrogen vapor phase. Analytical flow cytometry was used to check the purity and quantity of each magnetically sorted T cell population. Genomic DNA was isolated from each sorted fraction and quantified by UV absorbance on a Nanodrop 2000c. Spanning cysteine to phenylalanine, the CDR3 consists of 16 amino acids. Of all the DNA, just the CDR3 is kept, 48 bases in frame from base 1. The germline V gene provides CDR1 SGHAT and CDR2 FQNNGV. V gives up 1 base and J gives up 1 base, and the segment between their germline ends measures 13 bases.

Of note for this clone: Its binding antigen is unknown. Per-nucleotide qualities are absent, and no much larger clonotype sits a single base away.

The sequence joins TRBV11-2 to TRBJ1-1; the D gene is not confidently resolved. This receptor was identified in a woman in her thirties in good health. The sequencing sample was made of memory CD4+ T cells sorted from blood. Read against the paper, the sample's cell subset or site label means: CD45RA-negative fraction. The CDR3 has the sequence CASSLVRARRNTEAFF. The bases read TGTGCCAGCAGCTTAGTTCGGGCCAGGAGGAACACTGAAGCTTTCTTT.